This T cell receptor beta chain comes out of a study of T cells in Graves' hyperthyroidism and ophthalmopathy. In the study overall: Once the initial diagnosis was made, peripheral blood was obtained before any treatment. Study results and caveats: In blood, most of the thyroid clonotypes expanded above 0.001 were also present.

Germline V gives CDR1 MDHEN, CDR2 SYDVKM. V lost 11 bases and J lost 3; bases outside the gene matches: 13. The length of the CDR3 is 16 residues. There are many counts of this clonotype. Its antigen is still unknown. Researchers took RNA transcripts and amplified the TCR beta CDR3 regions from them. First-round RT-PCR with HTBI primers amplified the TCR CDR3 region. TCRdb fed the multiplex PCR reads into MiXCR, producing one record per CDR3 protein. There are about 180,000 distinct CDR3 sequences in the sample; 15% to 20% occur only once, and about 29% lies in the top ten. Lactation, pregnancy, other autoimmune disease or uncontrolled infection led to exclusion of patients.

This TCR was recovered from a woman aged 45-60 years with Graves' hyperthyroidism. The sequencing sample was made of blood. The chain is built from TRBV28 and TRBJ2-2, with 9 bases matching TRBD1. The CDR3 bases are TGTGCCGGATCCCCCCGGACAGGGGTCGACACCGGGGAGCTGTTTTTT. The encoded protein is CAGSPRTGVDTGELFF.